This T cell receptor (beta chain) emerged from a study of T cells in women clearing cervical HPV infection. Background on the study: Cases were women with histologically confirmed HPV16-related CIN3 or worse, including a couple of invasive cancers. Findings of the study overall: Repertoire richness, not evenness, was significantly elevated in CIN3+ cases versus controls.

Prevalent HPV16 infections were excluded; only incident single HPV16 infections included. The CDR3 extends over 14 amino acids. Looked up from germline, CDR1 is MDHEN and CDR2 is SYDVKM. Only in-frame clones appear in the TCRdb table, and some are missing; sequencing was by immunoSEQ multiplex PCR. With 35,000 to 50,000 clones in the sample, the ten largest clones hold 6.5% to 8.5%. A note on this clone: Antigen unknown. The sequenced fragment ends 3 residues before the CDR3 boundary, so the rest is inferred from the germline J gene.

The chain has TRBV28 and TRBJ1-1, with D possibly being TRBD1 (6 bases). The sequence was obtained from a woman aged 18 to 75 with a cervical HPV16 infection that either progressed to CIN3+ or cleared (not recorded which). Input material: blood buffy coat. CDR3 DNA, as far as it was read: TGTGCCAGCAGTTTAGACCAGGGGACCGGCGAA. Translated, it gives CASSLDQGTGE. The complete CDR3 reads CASSLDQGTGEAFF. Combining the CDR3 with reference TRBV28 and TRBJ1-1 gives the whole variable domain DVKVTQSSRYLVKRTGEKVFLECVQDMDHENMFWYRQDPGLGLRLIYFSYDVKMKEKGDIPEGYSVSREKKERFSLILESASTNQTSMYLCASSLDQGTGEAFFGQGTRLTVV.